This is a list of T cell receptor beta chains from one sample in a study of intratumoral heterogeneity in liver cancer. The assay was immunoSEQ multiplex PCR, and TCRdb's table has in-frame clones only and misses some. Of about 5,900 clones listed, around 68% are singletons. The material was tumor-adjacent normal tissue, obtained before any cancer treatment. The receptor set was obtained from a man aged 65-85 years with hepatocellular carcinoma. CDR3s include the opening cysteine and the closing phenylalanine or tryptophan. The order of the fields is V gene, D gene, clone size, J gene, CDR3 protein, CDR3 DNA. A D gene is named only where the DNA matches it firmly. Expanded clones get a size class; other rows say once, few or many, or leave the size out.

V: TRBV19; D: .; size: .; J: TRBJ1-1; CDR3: CASSIDLKGWTEAFF; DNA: TGTGCCAGTAGTATAGATCTAAAGGGGTGGACTGAAGCTTTCTTT
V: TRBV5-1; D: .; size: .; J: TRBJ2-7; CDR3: CASSAQLVSSYEQYF; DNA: TGCGCCAGCAGCGCCCAACTGGTAAGCTCCTACGAGCAGTACTTC
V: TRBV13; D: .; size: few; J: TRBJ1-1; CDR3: CASSSYRLLDGNTEAFF; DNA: TGTGCCAGCAGCTCATACAGGCTATTAGACGGGAACACTGAAGCTTTCTTT
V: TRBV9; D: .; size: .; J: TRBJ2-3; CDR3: CASSATGIHPPDTQYF; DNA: TGTGCCAGCAGCGCAACAGGGATCCACCCACCAGATACGCAGTATTTT
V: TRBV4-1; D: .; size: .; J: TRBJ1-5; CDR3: CASSHQVDQPQHF; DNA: TGCGCCAGCAGCCATCAGGTTGATCAGCCCCAGCATTTT
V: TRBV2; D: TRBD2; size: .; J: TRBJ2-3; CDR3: CATPPGGTSFDTQYF; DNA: TGTGCCACTCCTCCGGGGGGGACTAGCTTTGATACGCAGTATTTT
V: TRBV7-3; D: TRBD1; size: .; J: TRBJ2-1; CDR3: CASSLDRGLHNEQFF; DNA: TGTGCCAGCAGCTTAGACAGGGGGCTCCACAATGAGCAGTTCTTC
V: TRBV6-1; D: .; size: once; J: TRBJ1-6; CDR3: CASSETDYSSYNSPLHF; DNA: TGTGCCAGCAGTGAGACAGACTACAGCTCCTATAATTCACCCCTCCACTTT
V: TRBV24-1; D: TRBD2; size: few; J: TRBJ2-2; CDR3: CATSDSFQTSGHGELFF; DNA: TGTGCCACCAGTGATTCATTTCAAACTAGCGGCCACGGGGAGCTGTTTTTT
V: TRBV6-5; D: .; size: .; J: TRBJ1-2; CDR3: CASTPQGGQSDTF; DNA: TGTGCCAGCACTCCCCAGGGCGGACAATCAGACACCTTC
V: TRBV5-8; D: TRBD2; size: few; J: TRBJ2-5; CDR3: CASSSGLADQETQYF; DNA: TGTGCCAGCAGCTCGGGACTAGCGGATCAAGAGACCCAGTACTTC
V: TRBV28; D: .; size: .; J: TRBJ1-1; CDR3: CASRPGIYNTEAFF; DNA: TGTGCCAGCCGCCCGGGGATTTATAACACTGAAGCTTTCTTT
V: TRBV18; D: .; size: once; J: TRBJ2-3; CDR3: CASSAVAPEDPFVTDTQYF; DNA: TGTGCCAGCTCAGCAGTGGCCCCCGAGGACCCCTTCGTTACAGATACGCAGTATTTT
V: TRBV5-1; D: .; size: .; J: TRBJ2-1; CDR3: CASRASGTSYNEQFF; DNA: TGCGCCAGCCGCGCCTCTGGGACATCATACAATGAGCAGTTCTTC
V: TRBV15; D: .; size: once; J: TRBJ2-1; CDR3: CATSRATAYNEQFF; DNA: TGTGCCACCAGCAGAGCGACAGCCTACAATGAGCAGTTCTTC
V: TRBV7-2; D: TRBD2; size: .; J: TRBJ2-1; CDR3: CASSLELAGGTSEQFF; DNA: TGTGCCAGCAGCTTAGAGTTAGCGGGGGGGACAAGCGAGCAGTTCTTC
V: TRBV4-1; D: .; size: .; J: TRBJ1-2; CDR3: CASSPYRGDYGYTF; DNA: TGCGCCAGCAGCCCATACCGAGGGGACTATGGCTACACCTTC
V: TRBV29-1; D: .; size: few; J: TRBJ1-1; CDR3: CSVPWGTEAFF; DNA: TGCAGCGTTCCCTGGGGCACTGAAGCTTTCTTT
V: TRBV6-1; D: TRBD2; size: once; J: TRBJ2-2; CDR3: CASRTGLTTGELFF; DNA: TGTGCCAGCCGCACGGGACTAACCACCGGGGAGCTGTTTTTT
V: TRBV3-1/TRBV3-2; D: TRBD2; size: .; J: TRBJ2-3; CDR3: CASSLAGTTDTQYF; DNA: TGTGCCAGCTCGCTAGCGGGGACCACAGATACGCAGTATTTT
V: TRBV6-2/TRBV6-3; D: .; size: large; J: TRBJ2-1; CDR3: CASSYSPHEQFF; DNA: TGTGCCAGCAGTTACTCTCCCCATGAGCAGTTCTTC
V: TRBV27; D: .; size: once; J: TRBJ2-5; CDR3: CASSSAGAQQETQYF; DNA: TGTGCCAGCAGTTCGGCGGGGGCCCAACAAGAGACCCAGTACTTC
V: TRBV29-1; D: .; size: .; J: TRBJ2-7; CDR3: CSVRDTHSYEQYF; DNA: TGCAGCGTCCGGGACACCCACTCCTACGAGCAGTACTTC
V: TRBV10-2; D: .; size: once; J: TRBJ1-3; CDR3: CASSESGIGNTIYF; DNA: TGCGCCAGCAGTGAGTCGGGAATAGGAAACACCATATATTTT
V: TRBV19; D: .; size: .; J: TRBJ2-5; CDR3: CASRQGQETQYF; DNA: TGTGCCAGTAGACAGGGCCAAGAGACCCAGTACTTC
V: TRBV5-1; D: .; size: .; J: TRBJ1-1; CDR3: CASSLLGASTEAFF; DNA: TGCGCCAGCAGCTTGCTCGGGGCCTCCACTGAAGCTTTCTTT
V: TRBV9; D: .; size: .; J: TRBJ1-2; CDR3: CASSQNPSGLYGYTF; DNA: TGTGCCAGCAGCCAAAACCCCTCAGGGTTGTATGGCTACACCTTC
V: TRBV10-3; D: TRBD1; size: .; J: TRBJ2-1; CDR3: CAISGQGSYNEQFF; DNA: TGTGCCATCAGTGGACAGGGCTCCTACAATGAGCAGTTCTTC
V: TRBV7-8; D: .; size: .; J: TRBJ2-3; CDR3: CASSFFSGNTDTQYF; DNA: TGTGCCAGCAGCTTTTTCTCCGGGAACACAGATACGCAGTATTTT
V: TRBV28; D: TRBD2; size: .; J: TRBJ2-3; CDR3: CASSLPSGGAKTQYF; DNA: TGTGCCAGCAGTTTGCCTAGCGGGGGGGCCAAGACGCAGTATTTT
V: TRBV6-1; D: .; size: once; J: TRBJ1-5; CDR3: CASSEGTAYQPQHF; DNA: TGTGCCAGCAGTGAAGGGACAGCATATCAGCCCCAGCATTTT